This entry features one T cell receptor (beta chain) sequence. Specimens carried about 0.9-10 million cryopreserved PBMC before DNA extraction. This entry belongs to a study of long-term antiretroviral therapy in people with HIV. For the study at large: The study's earliest collections predate the 2015 immediate-ART recommendation by about a decade.

Germline V gene lookup returns CDR1 MNHEY and CDR2 SVGAGI. The CDR3 has 15 residues. Unmatched junction bases numbered 12, after V lost 2 bases and J lost 9 bases. They ran version v3.0 of the immunoSEQ assay at survey level. Profiling relied on immunoSEQ multiplex PCR, and the TCRdb table lists in-frame clones only, not all of them. The top ten clones hold about 10% of a sample with around 40,000 clones, 75% to 90% of them seen once. The rearrangement links TRBV6-5 to TRBJ2-5; 7 bases align to TRBD2. The material sequenced was unsorted PBMCs, taken 2.2 years after starting antiretroviral therapy. The TCR sequence derives from a man aged 18 to 30 with HIV. The CDR3 DNA reads as TGTGCCAGCAGTTACGGCGGGAGAGTCCCCCGGGCCCAGTACTTC. Translation gives CASSYGGRVPRAQYF.